This T cell receptor beta chain was identified during a study of T cells in Graves' hyperthyroidism and ophthalmopathy. Study as a whole: Blood was drawn when the patient was first diagnosed and still untreated.

Amplification targeted TCR beta CDR3 regions from RNA transcripts. The study used the HTBI primer set for a first-round RT-PCR of the TCR CDR3. TCRdb reprocessed the multiplex PCR reads with MiXCR, giving one entry per CDR3 protein. Of roughly 530,000 distinct CDR3 sequences in the sample, 17% were seen once. This sequence was found in a woman aged 18-30 years with Graves' ophthalmopathy. The specimen sequenced was blood.

The CDR3 region is CASSQGRLNPRDNEQFF. CDR3 in DNA: TGCGCCAGCAGCCAAGGACGACTTAACCCAAGGGACAATGAGCAGTTCTTC. V usage is TRBV4-3 and J usage is TRBJ2-1; no definite D call. CDR1 LGHNA and CDR2 YSLEER come from the germline V gene. V was cut by 1 base and J by 5 bases, with 18 bases left in between. The CDR3 loop spans 17 amino acids.